The entry below gives a single T cell receptor (beta chain) sequence along with its context. Its antigen is currently not known. One base away there is no much larger clone; base qualities are not given. This sample is part of a study of T cell repertoires in cytomegalovirus infection (dated by TCRdb to the late 2010s). Background on the whole study: Donor HLA type was relevant to the analysis, as public TCR beta signatures indicated carriage of CMV infection together with the matching HLA type. What the authors observed across the whole study: Carriers of CMV infection plus the relevant HLA type were discriminated by the cumulative frequency of public TCR beta family members in the study cohort and in an independent roughly 340-donor cohort. In the ex vivo response, HLA-C-restricted CMV-specific TCR beta clonotypes were dominant, and in two of eight donors the single most frequent clonotype came from this HLA-C-restricted group.

Sequencing was carried out with an Illumina HiSeq 1500. Starting from the raw public reads, TCRdb applied fastp trimming at Q25, assembled clones with MiXCR and retained in-frame beta chains. Duplicate CDR3 protein sequences are folded into a single record with the most common DNA and genes. The table for this sample lists 200,000 to 250,000 distinct CDR3 sequences; roughly 22% of them were counted only once. The ten biggest clones cover over 15% of the sample. Sequences KGHSH (CDR1) and LQKENI (CDR2) are obtained from the germline V gene. The CDR3 runs 16 residues from the cysteine to the phenylalanine. Kept here is only the CDR3 DNA, which spans 48 bases and is read in frame from base 1. V loses 4 bases of germline sequence and J loses 2 bases, and the interval between the two ends is 12 bases.

The origin of this receptor is a human donor in good health (CMV status not recorded). Some clones in this sample may be carry-over from other donors' samples. The sequenced sample consisted of CD8+ T cells from PBMCs. The rearranged segments are TRBV18 and TRBJ2-6; the D gene is not confidently resolved. CDR3 reads: CASSLSSPTGANVLTF. The sequence in DNA is TGTGCCAGCTCACTTTCCTCGCCTACTGGGGCCAACGTCCTGACTTTC.